These 28 T cell receptor beta chains share one sample of origin, sequenced in a study of cytomegalovirus exposure and HLA in healthy donors. PCR primers comprised 60 Vbeta and 13 Jbeta primers. The data were produced by immunoSEQ multiplex PCR, yet TCRdb's version contains in-frame clones alone and is incomplete. Of just over 150,000 clones listed, about 85% are singletons. The sample consisted of PBMCs. Receptors originate from a woman aged 18-30 years in good health and CMV-seronegative.

The chain uses TRBV27 and TRBJ2-5, with TRBD1 matching over 9 bases. Germline values: CDR1 MNHEY, CDR2 SMNVEV (reference sequence). V dropped 3 bases and J dropped 6; count of bases not matched to a gene: 5. CDR3 length: 14 residues. The chain's CDR3 is CASSFQGQGKTQYF. DNA of the CDR3: TGTGCCAGCAGTTTCCAGGGACAGGGAAAGACCCAGTACTTC.

This chain connects TRBV29-1 to TRBJ2-3; D is possibly TRBD1 (6 bases). Per germline, CDR1 SQVTM and CDR2 ANQGSEA. This CDR3 comprises 14 residues. V was trimmed by 6 bases and J by 2 bases, leaving 15 bases between them. The CDR3 is CSVWGTGFTDTQYF. The DNA for the CDR3 is TGCAGCGTCTGGGGTACAGGGTTCACAGATACGCAGTATTTT.

This rearrangement joins TRBV30 to TRBJ1-1; 7 positions agree with TRBD1. From germline, CDR1 is GTSNPN and CDR2 SVGIG (reference sequence). The CDR3 is 13 residues long. V lost 0 bases and J lost 4; bases outside the gene matches: 2. CDR3 coding DNA: TGTGCCTGGAGTGTACAGGGGAGCACTGAAGCTTTCTTT. It translates to CAWSVQGSTEAFF.

The chain couples TRBV28 to TRBJ1-4, with TRBD1 matching 7 bases. CDR3 length: 15 amino acids. Germline CDR1 reads MDHEN; CDR2 reads SYDVKM. V dropped 4 bases and J dropped 4; count of bases not matched to a gene: 6. Written as DNA, the CDR3 is TGTGCCAGCAGTTCCCCGGGACAGATTAATGAAAAACTGTTTTTT. This encodes CASSSPGQINEKLFF.

The chain couples TRBV5-6 to TRBJ2-3; TRBD1 agrees at 10 bases. Germline lookup yields CDR1 SGHDT and CDR2 YYEEEE. After removal of 4 bases from V and 5 bases from J, the junction contained 10 bases not matched to a gene. This CDR3 spans 16 amino acids. The CDR3 reads CASSGTGTGVGDTQYF. The CDR3 DNA reads as TGTGCCAGCAGCGGCACCGGGACAGGGGTCGGAGATACGCAGTATTTT. Supplemented by reference TRBV5-6 and TRBJ2-3, the full variable domain reads DAGVTQSPTHLIKTRGQQVTLRCSPKSGHDTVSWYQQALGQGPQFIFQYYEEEERQRGNFPDRFSGHQFPNYSSELNVNALLLGDSALYLCASSGTGTGVGDTQYFGPGTRLTVL.

V usage is TRBV28 and J usage is TRBJ2-2, with a possible D match to TRBD1 (6 bases). V was clipped by 5 bases and J by 4 bases, with 17 bases between them. The CDR3 totals 16 residues. Germline CDR1 is MDHEN and CDR2 is SYDVKM. CDR3 in amino acids: CASSPGTSLVTGELFF. Written as DNA, the CDR3 is TGTGCCAGCAGTCCTGGGACATCTCTTGTCACCGGGGAGCTGTTTTTT.

This clone was observed a few times. The chain joins TRBV2 to TRBJ1-2; 9 bases fit TRBD1. Germline V gene data show CDR1 as SNHLY and CDR2 as FYNNEI. The CDR3 contains 15 residues. V gave up 5 bases and J gave up 4 bases; unmatched junction bases: 8. This CDR3 reads CASSRTRDRAYGYTF. DNA for the CDR3: TGTGCCAGCAGTCGCACCCGGGACAGGGCCTATGGCTACACCTTC.

CDR3 residues: CASSSIDRDYGYTF. The CDR3 region has the DNA TGTGCCAGCAGCTCGATAGACAGGGACTATGGCTACACCTTC. The V gene is TRBV5-4, the J gene TRBJ1-2; TRBD1 agrees at 7 bases. The CDR3 runs to 14 residues. V lost 3 bases and J lost 3; bases outside the gene matches: 5. Germline V gene sequence: CDR1 SGHNT, CDR2 YYREEE (reference sequence).

V is TRBV28 and J is TRBJ2-3; possible D gene TRBD2, 7 bases. The CDR3 runs to 16 residues. Germline lookup yields CDR1 MDHEN and CDR2 SYDVKM. The germline V and J ends were trimmed by 6 bases and 4 bases, with 20 bases remaining between them. The CDR3 reads CASRPRGAIAPDTQYF. Written as DNA, the CDR3 is TGTGCCAGCAGACCTCGGGGGGCGATTGCTCCAGATACGCAGTATTTT.

This chain joins TRBV7-9 and TRBJ2-1; 7 bases are a match to TRBD1. Trimming removed 1 base from V and 2 bases from J; junction bases left unmatched: 5. The CDR3 is made up of 16 amino acids. CDR1 SEHNR and CDR2 FQNEAQ come from the germline V gene (reference sequence). The CDR3 is CASSLGGTVTYNEQFF. The DNA of the CDR3 is TGTGCCAGCAGCTTAGGGGGGACAGTGACCTACAATGAGCAGTTCTTC.

The V call is TRBV7-2, the J call TRBJ2-5, with D possibly being TRBD2 (5 bases). Judging by the DNA end, TRBJ2-7 fits better; the J call may be wrong. The CDR3 contains 14 residues. The germline CDR1 and CDR2 sequences are SGHTA and FQGNSA. Here the CDR3 DNA reads TGTGCCAGCAGCTTTTCGGGATCTACCTACGAGCAGTACTTC. Protein product: CASSFSGSTYEQYF.

The J gene is TRBJ2-4, the V gene TRBV7-2; D is undetermined. The V gene lost 5 bases and the J gene lost 1 base, with 15 bases spanning the gap. This CDR3 is 16 amino acids long. Germline assignment: CDR1 SGHTA and CDR2 FQGNSA. The CDR3 loop reads CASSVGPARAKNIQYF. The CDR3 DNA follows: TGTGCCAGCAGCGTTGGGCCAGCCCGGGCCAAAAACATTCAGTACTTC.

The chain has TRBV12-5 and TRBJ2-5, with a tentative D call TRBD2 (6 bases). CDR3 length: 12 amino acids. CDR1 LGHNT and CDR2 FRNRAP come from the germline V gene. The V and J ends lost 3 bases and 9 bases respectively, with 11 bases between them. CDR3 bases: TGTGCTAGTGGTTTCCTCCCGGGGGCCCAGTACTTC. Translated: CASGFLPGAQYF.

This chain uses TRBV14 with TRBJ2-7; D is perhaps TRBD2 (5 bases). The V end lost 5 bases, the J end lost 5 bases, and 28 bases lay between the germline ends. CDR1 and CDR2 from the germline V gene are SGHDN and FVKESK. This CDR3 has 18 residues. The CDR3 reads CASSKRLFRGKSINEQYF. The CDR3 DNA is TGTGCCAGCAGCAAGAGGCTATTTCGGGGTAAAAGTATCAACGAGCAGTACTTC.

The chain has TRBV28 and TRBJ1-2; no firm D call. Trimming shortened V by 1 base and J by 8 bases, and 8 bases separated the two germline ends. This CDR3 is 12 amino acids long. CDR1 is MDHEN, CDR2 SYDVKM, per germline. CDR3 nucleotides: TGTGCCAGCAGTTTATACGAGAGGGGCTACACCTTC. It is translated as CASSLYERGYTF.

This clone occurred a few times. This chain links TRBV6-6 with TRBJ2-6; D gene unclear. The CDR3 has 13 residues. Trimming cost V 2 bases and J 8 bases, with 7 bases left between them. The germline gives CDR1 MNHNY, CDR2 SVGAGI (reference sequence). CDR3 region: CASSYDFTNVLTF. The CDR3 DNA reads TGTGCCAGCAGTTACGACTTCACCAACGTCCTGACTTTC.

The gene calls are TRBV28 and TRBJ1-2; TRBD1 aligns across 7 bases. V lost 1 base to trimming and J lost 4 bases; unmatched junction nucleotides: 6. The CDR3 extends over 15 amino acids. CDR1 and CDR2 (germline): MDHEN, SYDVKM. The CDR3 reads CASSLFQGGSYGYTF. In nucleotides, the CDR3 is TGTGCCAGCAGTTTATTTCAGGGGGGAAGCTATGGCTACACCTTC.

The gene calls are TRBV27 and TRBJ2-5, with TRBD1 identical over 10 bases. The J call may be in error: the DNA end matches TRBJ2-7 better. The CDR3 has 14 amino acids. Looked up from germline, CDR1 is MNHEY and CDR2 is SMNVEV (reference sequence). The CDR3 DNA sequence: TGTGCCAGCAGTGAGACAGGGGGCCCCTACGAGCAGTACTTC. Its protein product is CASSETGGPYEQYF.

V is TRBV2 and J is TRBJ2-2; 7 positions match TRBD1. After removal of 6 bases from V and 6 bases from J, the junction contained 1 base not matched to a gene. Germline V gives CDR1 SNHLY, CDR2 FYNNEI. The length of the CDR3 is 12 residues. The chain's CDR3 is CASRDRAGELFF. CDR3 bases: TGTGCCAGCAGAGACAGGGCCGGGGAGCTGTTTTTT.

V gene TRBV4-2 combines with J gene TRBJ2-3; 11 bases line up with TRBD2. CDR1 is LGHNA and CDR2 is YNFKEQ in the germline V gene. The CDR3 has 17 residues. J lost 1 base, V lost 4 bases, and 7 bases had no gene match. CDR3 nucleotides: TGTGCCAGCAGCCGGAACTCACTAGCGGGAGGCACAGATACGCAGTATTTT. Translated: CASSRNSLAGGTDTQYF.

V is TRBV29-1 and J is TRBJ1-1, with 11 bases aligning to TRBD1. The CDR3 has 13 residues. From germline, CDR1 is SQVTM and CDR2 ANQGSEA. V gave up 7 bases and J gave up 4 bases; unmatched junction bases: 5. The CDR3, as DNA: TGCAGCGCCCTCGGGACAGGGGGCACTGAAGCTTTCTTT. Encoded protein: CSALGTGGTEAFF.

V gene TRBV10-3 combines with J gene TRBJ1-5; TRBD1 aligns across 11 bases. This CDR3 has 15 amino acids. Germline-derived CDR1 and CDR2 are ENHRY and SYGVKD. Trimming at V came to 2 bases and at J to 8 bases, leaving 5 bases not matched to a gene. In DNA, the CDR3 is TGTGCCATCAGTGAGGGGGACAGGGGGACGGAGCCCCAGCATTTT. It codes for CAISEGDRGTEPQHF.

The CDR3 here is CASSGQGETQYF. The CDR3 region has the DNA TGTGCCAGCAGTGGACAGGGGGAGACCCAGTACTTC. The rearrangement joins TRBV2 to TRBJ2-5, with TRBD1 matching over 8 bases. V was clipped by 4 bases and J by 5 bases; unmatched bases: 0. Germline loops: CDR1 SNHLY, CDR2 FYNNEI. The CDR3 consists of 12 residues.

V usage is TRBV29-1 and J usage is TRBJ1-1; TRBD1 is a possible D gene (6 bases). This CDR3 comprises 15 residues. Germline V gives CDR1 SQVTM, CDR2 ANQGSEA. The V end lost 3 bases, the J end lost 3 bases, and 17 bases lay between the germline ends. CDR3 protein: CSVDPRGGGDTEAFF. The DNA of the CDR3 is TGCAGCGTTGACCCTCGAGGAGGGGGGGACACTGAAGCTTTCTTT.

The rearrangement joins TRBV4-1 to TRBJ1-4; possible D gene TRBD1, 6 bases. V was cut by 9 bases and J by 3 bases, with 20 bases left in between. In germline, CDR1 is MGHRA, CDR2 YSYEKL. This CDR3 has 16 residues. For the CDR3, the DNA is TGCGCCAGTTCCACAGGGCTCGTCAGCGCTAATGAAAAACTGTTTTTT. Translating gives CASSTGLVSANEKLFF.

The chain joins TRBV6-5 to TRBJ2-7, with TRBD2 matching over 9 bases. The CDR3 runs 15 residues. Germline lookup yields CDR1 MNHEY and CDR2 SVGAGI. V was pared by 5 bases and J by 2 bases, with 7 bases of the junction left unmatched. Here the CDR3 DNA reads TGTGCCAGCAGTCGCGGGGCGGGAGGGACCTACGAGCAGTACTTC. Protein product: CASSRGAGGTYEQYF.

The chain employs TRBV6-1 and TRBJ2-1, with a possible D match to TRBD2 (6 bases). V dropped 1 base and J dropped 8 bases, with 9 bases sitting between them. CDR1 is MNHNS, CDR2 SASEGT, per germline. The CDR3 has 13 residues. The CDR3 DNA reads TGTGCCAGCAGTGAAGTATTAGCGGATGAGCAGTTCTTC. It translates to CASSEVLADEQFF.

This chain joins TRBV7-9 and TRBJ1-1; tentatively, D is TRBD1 (6 bases). The V gene's germline CDR1 is SEHNR and CDR2 FQNEAQ (reference sequence). The CDR3 spans 14 residues. The V and J ends lost 0 bases and 5 bases respectively, with 10 bases between them. The CDR3 region has the DNA TGTGCCAGCAGCTTAGCGACAGGAGAAACTGAAGCTTTCTTT. Its protein is CASSLATGETEAFF.